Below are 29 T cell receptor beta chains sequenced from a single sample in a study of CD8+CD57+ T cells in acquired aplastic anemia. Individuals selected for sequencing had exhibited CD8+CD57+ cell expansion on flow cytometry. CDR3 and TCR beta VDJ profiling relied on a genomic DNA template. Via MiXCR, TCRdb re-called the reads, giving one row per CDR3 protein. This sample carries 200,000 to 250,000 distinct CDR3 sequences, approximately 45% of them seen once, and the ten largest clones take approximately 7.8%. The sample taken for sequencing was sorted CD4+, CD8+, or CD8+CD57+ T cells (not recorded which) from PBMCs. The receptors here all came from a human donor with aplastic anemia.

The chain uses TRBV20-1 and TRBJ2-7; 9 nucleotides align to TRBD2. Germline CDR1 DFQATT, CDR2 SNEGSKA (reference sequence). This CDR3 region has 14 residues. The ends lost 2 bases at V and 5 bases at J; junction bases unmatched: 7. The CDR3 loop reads CSARRTGLADEQYF. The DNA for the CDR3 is TGCAGTGCTAGACGGACGGGACTAGCCGACGAGCAGTACTTC.

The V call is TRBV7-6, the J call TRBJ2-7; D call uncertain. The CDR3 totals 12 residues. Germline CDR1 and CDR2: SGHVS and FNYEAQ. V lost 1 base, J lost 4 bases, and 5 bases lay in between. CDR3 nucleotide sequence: TGTGCCAGCAGCTTAGACCAGTACGAGCAGTACTTC. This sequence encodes CASSLDQYEQYF.

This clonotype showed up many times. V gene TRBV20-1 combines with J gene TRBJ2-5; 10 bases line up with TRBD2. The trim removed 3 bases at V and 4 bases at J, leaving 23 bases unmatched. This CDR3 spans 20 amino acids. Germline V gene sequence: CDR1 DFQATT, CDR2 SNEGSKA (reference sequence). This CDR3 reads CSASKVRTSGLTTRVETQYF. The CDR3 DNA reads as TGCAGTGCTAGTAAGGTGCGGACTAGCGGACTAACTACGAGGGTAGAGACCCAGTACTTC.

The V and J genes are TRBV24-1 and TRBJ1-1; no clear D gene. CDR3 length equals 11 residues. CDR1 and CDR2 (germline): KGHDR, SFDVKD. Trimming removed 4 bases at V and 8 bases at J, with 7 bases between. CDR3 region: CATSDSLEAFF. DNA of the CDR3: TGTGCCACCAGTGACAGCCTCGAAGCTTTCTTT.

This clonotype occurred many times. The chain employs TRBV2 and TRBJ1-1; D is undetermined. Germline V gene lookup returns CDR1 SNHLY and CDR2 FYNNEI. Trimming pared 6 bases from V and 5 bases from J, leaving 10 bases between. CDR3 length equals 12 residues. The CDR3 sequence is CASRRTVTEAFF. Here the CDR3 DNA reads TGTGCCAGCAGGAGGACGGTTACTGAAGCTTTCTTT.

CDR3 DNA: TGCGCCAGCAGCTCGATACGAGACAGGGGAGGCTACACCTTC. Protein product: CASSSIRDRGGYTF. V and J are TRBV5-1 and TRBJ1-2; 8 bases line up with TRBD1. Per the germline V gene, CDR1 is SGHRS and CDR2 is YFSETQ. Unmatched junction bases numbered 9, after V lost 3 bases and J lost 8 bases. The CDR3 consists of 14 residues.

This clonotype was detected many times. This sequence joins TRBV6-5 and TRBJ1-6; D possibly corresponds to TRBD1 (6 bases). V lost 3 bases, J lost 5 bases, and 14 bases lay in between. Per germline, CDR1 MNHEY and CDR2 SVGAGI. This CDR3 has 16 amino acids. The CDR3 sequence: CASSYGKGDHNSPLHF. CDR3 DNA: TGTGCCAGCAGTTATGGAAAGGGGGATCATAATTCACCCCTCCACTTT.

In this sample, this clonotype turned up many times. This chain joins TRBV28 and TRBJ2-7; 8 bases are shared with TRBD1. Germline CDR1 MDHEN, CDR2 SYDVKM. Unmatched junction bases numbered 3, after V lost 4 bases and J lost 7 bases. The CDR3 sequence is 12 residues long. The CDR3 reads CASSWDRFEQYF. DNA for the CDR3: TGTGCCAGCAGTTGGGACAGGTTTGAGCAGTACTTC.

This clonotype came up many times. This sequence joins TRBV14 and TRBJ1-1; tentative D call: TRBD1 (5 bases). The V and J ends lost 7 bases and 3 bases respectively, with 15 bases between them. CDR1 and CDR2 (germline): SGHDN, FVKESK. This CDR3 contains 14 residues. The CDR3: CASTRDSSDTEAFF. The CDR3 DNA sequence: TGTGCCAGCACTCGGGACTCCTCGGACACTGAAGCTTTCTTT.

The chain's CDR3 is CASSSLGTVYGYTF. For the CDR3, the DNA is TGTGCCAGCAGCAGTTTGGGGACAGTCTATGGCTACACCTTC. This chain connects TRBV27 to TRBJ1-2; 7 bases line up with TRBD1. The CDR3 covers 14 residues. The V gene end was trimmed by 6 bases and the J gene end by 4 bases; junction bases not matched to a gene: 8. Germline CDR1 reads MNHEY; CDR2 reads SMNVEV (reference sequence).

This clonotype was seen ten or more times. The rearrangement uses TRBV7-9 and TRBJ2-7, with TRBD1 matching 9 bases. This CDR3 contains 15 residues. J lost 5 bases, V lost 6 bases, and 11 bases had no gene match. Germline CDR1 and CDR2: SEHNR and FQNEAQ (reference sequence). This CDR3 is CASSYPGQGLDEQYF. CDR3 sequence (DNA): TGTGCCAGCAGTTACCCGGGACAGGGTCTCGACGAGCAGTACTTC.

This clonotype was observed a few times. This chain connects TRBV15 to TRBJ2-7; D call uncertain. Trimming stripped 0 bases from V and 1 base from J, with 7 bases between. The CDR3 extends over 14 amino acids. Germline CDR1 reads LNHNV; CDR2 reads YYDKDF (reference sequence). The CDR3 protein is CATSRDRYSYEQYF. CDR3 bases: TGTGCCACCAGCAGAGATCGGTATTCCTACGAGCAGTACTTC. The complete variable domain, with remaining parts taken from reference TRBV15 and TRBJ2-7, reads DAMVIQNPRYQVTQFGKPVTLSCSQTLNHNVMYWYQQKSSQAPKLLFHYYDKDFNNEADTPDNFQSRRPNTSFCFLDIRSPGLGDTAMYLCATSRDRYSYEQYFGPGTRLTVT.

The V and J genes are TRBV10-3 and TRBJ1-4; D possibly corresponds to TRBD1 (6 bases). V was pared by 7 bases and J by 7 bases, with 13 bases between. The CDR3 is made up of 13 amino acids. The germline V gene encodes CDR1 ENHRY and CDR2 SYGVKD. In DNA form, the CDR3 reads TGTGCCATCAATAACAGGGTGGGTGAAAAACTGTTTTTT. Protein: CAINNRVGEKLFF.

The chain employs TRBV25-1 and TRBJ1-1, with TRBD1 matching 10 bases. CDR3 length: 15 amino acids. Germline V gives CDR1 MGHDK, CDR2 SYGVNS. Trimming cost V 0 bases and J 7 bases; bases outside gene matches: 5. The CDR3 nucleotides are TGTGCCAGCAGTGAATACGGGACAGGGGTTAATGAAGCTTTCTTT. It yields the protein CASSEYGTGVNEAFF.

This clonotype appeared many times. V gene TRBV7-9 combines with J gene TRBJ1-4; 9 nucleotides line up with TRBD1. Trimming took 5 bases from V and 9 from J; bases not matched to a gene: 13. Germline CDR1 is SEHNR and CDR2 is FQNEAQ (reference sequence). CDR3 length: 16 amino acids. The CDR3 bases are TGTGCCAGCAGCCTTTCGACGGGACAGGGTCGGAAAAAACTGTTTTTT. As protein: CASSLSTGQGRKKLFF.

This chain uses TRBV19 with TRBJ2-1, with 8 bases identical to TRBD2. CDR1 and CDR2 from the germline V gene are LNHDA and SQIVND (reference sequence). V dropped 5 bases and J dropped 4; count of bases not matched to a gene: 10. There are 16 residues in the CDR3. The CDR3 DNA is TGTGCCAGTAGTGGATCCTCGGGGGGGTTTTACAATGAGCAGTTCTTC. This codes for CASSGSSGGFYNEQFF. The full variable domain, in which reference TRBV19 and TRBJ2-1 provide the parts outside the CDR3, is DGGITQSPKYLFRKEGQNVTLSCEQNLNHDAMYWYRQDPGQGLRLIYYSQIVNDFQKGDIAEGYSVSREKKESFPLTVTSAQKNPTAFYLCASSGSSGGFYNEQFFGPGTRLTVL.

CDR3 region: CASSLRPETQYF. CDR3 nucleotide sequence: TGTGCCAGCAGCTTAAGGCCGGAGACCCAGTACTTC. This chain uses TRBV7-2 with TRBJ2-5, with D unresolved. There are 12 residues in the CDR3. Germline CDR1 is SGHTA and CDR2 is FQGNSA. Trimming took off 2 bases at V and 5 bases at J, with 6 bases between the two ends. Looking up the rest from reference TRBV7-2 and TRBJ2-5 gives the full variable domain: GAGVSQSPSNKVTEKGKDVELRCDPISGHTALYWYRQSLGQGLEFLIYFQGNSAPDKSGLPSDRFSAERTGGSVSTLTIQRTQQEDSAVYLCASSLRPETQYFGPGTRLLVL.

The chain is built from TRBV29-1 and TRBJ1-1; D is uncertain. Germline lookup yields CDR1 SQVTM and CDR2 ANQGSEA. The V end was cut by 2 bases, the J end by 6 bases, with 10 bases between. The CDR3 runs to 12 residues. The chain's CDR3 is CSVEQVTAEAFF. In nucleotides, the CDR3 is TGCAGCGTTGAACAGGTAACAGCTGAAGCTTTCTTT.

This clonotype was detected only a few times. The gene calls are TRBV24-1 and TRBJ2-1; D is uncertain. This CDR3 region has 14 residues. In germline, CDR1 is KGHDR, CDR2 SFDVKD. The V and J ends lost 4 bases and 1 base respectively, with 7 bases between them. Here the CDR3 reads CATSDPRSYNEQFF. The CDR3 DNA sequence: TGTGCCACCAGTGACCCGAGGTCCTACAATGAGCAGTTCTTC.

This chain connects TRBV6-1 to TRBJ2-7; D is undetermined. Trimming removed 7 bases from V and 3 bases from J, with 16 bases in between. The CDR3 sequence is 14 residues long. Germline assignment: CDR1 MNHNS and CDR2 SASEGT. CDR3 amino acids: CASIEPGWDYEQYF. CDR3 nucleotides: TGTGCCAGCATTGAGCCTGGTTGGGACTACGAGCAGTACTTC.

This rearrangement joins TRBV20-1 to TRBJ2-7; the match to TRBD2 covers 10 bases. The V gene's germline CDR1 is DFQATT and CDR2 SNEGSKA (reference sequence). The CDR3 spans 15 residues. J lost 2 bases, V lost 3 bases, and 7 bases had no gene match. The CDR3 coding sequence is TGCAGTGCTAGCCCCAATAGCGGGGGGACCTACGAGCAGTACTTC. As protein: CSASPNSGGTYEQYF.

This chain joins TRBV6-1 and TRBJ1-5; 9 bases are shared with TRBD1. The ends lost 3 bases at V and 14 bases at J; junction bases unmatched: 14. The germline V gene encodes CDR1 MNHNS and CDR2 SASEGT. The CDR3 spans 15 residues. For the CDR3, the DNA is TGTGCCAGCAGTGAGCATACCGGGACAGGGCACGATGAGCATTTT. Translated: CASSEHTGTGHDEHF.

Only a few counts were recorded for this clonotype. DNA for the CDR3: TGTGCCAGCGGAAGGACAGGGCCGCCCTCCTACGAGCAGTACTTC. Translated, it gives CASGRTGPPSYEQYF. The V call is TRBV6-2 or TRBV6-3, the J call TRBJ2-7; the match to TRBD1 covers 8 bases. CDR1 and CDR2 (germline): MNHEY, SVGEGT. The CDR3 sequence is 15 residues long. Trimming at V came to 8 bases and at J to 0 bases, leaving 9 bases not matched to a gene.

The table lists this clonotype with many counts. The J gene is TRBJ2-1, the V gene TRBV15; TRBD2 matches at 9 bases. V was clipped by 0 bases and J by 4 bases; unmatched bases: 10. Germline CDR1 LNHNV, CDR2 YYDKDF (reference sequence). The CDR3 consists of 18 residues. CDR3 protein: CATSRDQSTSGTYNEQFF. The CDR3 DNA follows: TGTGCCACCAGCAGAGACCAATCGACTAGCGGAACTTACAATGAGCAGTTCTTC.

CDR3 DNA sequence: TGCAGCGTTGATACCAGCGGGAGGCAGAATGAGCAGTATTTT. It is translated as CSVDTSGRQNEQYF. This chain connects TRBV29-1 to TRBJ2-3; TRBD2 matches 9 bases. The V and J ends lost 3 bases and 11 bases, in that order; junction bases with no gene match: 12. Germline CDR1 SQVTM, CDR2 ANQGSEA. The length of the CDR3 is 14 residues.

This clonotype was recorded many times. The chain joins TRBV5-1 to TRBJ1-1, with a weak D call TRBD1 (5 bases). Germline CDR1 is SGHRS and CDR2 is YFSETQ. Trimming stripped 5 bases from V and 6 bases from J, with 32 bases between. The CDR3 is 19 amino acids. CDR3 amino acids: CASRPTGLRQLLGGAEAFF. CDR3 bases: TGCGCCAGCAGGCCGACGGGGCTAAGGCAGCTATTGGGAGGTGCTGAAGCTTTCTTT.

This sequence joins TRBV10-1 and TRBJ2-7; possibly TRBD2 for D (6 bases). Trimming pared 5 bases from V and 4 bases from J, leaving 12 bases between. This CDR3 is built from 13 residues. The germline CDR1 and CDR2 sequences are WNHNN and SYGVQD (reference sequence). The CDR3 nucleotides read TGCGCCAGCAGTCGGGCAGGGAGGTACGAGCAGTACTTC. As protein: CASSRAGRYEQYF.

The CDR3 is CASSRINSPLHF. DNA for the CDR3: TGTGCCAGCAGCCGGATTAATTCACCCCTCCACTTT. The genes are TRBV14 and TRBJ1-6; D remains unclear. The length of the CDR3 is 12 residues. The V and J ends lost 4 bases and 6 bases respectively, with 4 bases between them. The germline V gene encodes CDR1 SGHDN and CDR2 FVKESK.

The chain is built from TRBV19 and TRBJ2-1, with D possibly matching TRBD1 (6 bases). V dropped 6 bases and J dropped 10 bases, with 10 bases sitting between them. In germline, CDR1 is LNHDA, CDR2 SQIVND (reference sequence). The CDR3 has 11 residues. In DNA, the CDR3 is TGTGCCAGTAGAATTCAGGGGGAGCAGTTCTTC. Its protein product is CASRIQGEQFF.